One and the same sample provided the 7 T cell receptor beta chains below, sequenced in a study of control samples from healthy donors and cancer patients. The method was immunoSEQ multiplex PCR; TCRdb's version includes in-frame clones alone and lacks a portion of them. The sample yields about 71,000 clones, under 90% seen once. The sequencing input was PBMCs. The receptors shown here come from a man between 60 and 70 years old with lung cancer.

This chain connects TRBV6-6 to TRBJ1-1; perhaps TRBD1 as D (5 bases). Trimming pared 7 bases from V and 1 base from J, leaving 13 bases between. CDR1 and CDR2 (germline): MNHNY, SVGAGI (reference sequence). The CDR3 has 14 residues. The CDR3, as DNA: TGTGCCAGCAACTGGGGAGGGGCGAACACTGAAGCTTTCTTT. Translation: CASNWGGANTEAFF.

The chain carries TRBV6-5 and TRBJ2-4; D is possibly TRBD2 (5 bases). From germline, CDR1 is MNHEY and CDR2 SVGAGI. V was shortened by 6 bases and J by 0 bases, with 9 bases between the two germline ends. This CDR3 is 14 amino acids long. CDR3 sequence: CASRSGLAKNIQYF. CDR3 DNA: TGTGCCAGCAGGTCGGGGTTAGCCAAAAACATTCAGTACTTC.

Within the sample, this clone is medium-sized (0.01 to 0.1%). This CDR3 is CASSLAGARGEQYV. The CDR3 DNA sequence: TGTGCCAGCAGCTTAGCTGGGGCGCGTGGTGAGCAGTACGTC. This sequence joins TRBV7-9 and TRBJ2-7, with D possibly matching TRBD1 (5 bases). V was pared by 0 bases and J by 7 bases, with 13 bases between. CDR1 is SEHNR and CDR2 is FQNEAQ in the germline V gene (reference sequence). The CDR3 consists of 14 residues.

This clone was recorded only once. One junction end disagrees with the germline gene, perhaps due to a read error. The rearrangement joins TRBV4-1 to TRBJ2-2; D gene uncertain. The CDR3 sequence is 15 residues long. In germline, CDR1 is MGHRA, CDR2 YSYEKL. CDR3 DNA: TGCGCCAGCAGCCAAGAACGATCGAACGCCGGGGAGCTGTTTTTT. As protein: CASSQERSNAGELFF.

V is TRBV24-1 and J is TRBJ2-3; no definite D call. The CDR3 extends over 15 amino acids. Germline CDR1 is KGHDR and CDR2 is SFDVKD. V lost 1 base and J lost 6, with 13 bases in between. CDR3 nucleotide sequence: TGTGCCACCAGTGATTTAGGCCTATTTTCCGATACGCAGTATTTT. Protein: CATSDLGLFSDTQYF.

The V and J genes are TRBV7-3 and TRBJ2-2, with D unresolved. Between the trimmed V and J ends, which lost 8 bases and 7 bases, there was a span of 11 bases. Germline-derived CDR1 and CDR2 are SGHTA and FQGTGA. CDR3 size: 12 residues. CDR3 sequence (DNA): TGTGCCAGCGCTTCCCCGGTCGGGGAGCTGTTTTTT. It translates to CASASPVGELFF. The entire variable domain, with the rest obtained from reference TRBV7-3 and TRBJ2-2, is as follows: GAGVSQTPSNKVTEKGKYVELRCDPISGHTALYWYRQSLGQGPEFLIYFQGTGAADDSGLPNDRFFAVRPEGSVSTLKIQRTERGDSAVYLCASASPVGELFFGEGSRLTVL.

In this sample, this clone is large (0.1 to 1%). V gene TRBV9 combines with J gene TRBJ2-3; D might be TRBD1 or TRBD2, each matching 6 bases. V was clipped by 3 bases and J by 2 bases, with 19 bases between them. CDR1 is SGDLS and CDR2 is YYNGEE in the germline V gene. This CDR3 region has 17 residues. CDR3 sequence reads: CASSAEGGRDFTDTQYF. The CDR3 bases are TGTGCCAGCAGCGCAGAGGGGGGCAGGGATTTCACAGATACGCAGTATTTT.